This entry features one TCR beta chain sequence. This clonotype showed up just a few times. Its antigen is unknown. One base away there is no much larger clone; base qualities are not given. Germline trimming amounts to 8 bases on V and 4 bases on J, with 6 as the count of junction bases outside the gene matches. The CDR3, cysteine through phenylalanine, is 13 amino acids long. Only the CDR3 portion is preserved as DNA: 39 bases, with reading frame beginning at the first base. From the germline V gene, CDR1 is SNHLY and CDR2 is FYNNEI. These data belong to a study of T cells in Graves' hyperthyroidism and ophthalmopathy (dated by TCRdb to about 2019). In the study overall: Peripheral blood was collected at initial diagnosis, before any treatment. An independent validation cohort of under 20 hyperthyroidism patients and over 15 patients who later progressed to ophthalmopathy tested prospective prediction of ophthalmopathy. The study also compared thyroid tissue and blood T-cell repertoires from several Graves' hyperthyroidism patients. TCR Vbeta CDR3 sequencing of fewer than 150 peripheral blood samples (roughly 41 ophthalmopathy, 75 to 80 hyperthyroidism and 17 progressor patients) is reported in the paper. Once sampling was done, hyperthyroidism patients were given methimazole at a starting dose of 30 mg daily, whereas ophthalmopathy patients were given high-dose intravenous methylprednisolone. To identify distinguishing TCR V-J signatures, a discovery cohort of 90 to 100 patients was used, comprising approximately 40 with Graves' ophthalmopathy and under 60 with stable Graves' hyperthyroidism. The 100 discovery patients were divided at random into training and test sets in a 7:3 ratio. Summary of the overall study and its limitations: No statistical method was used to set the sample size in advance, and investigators knew the group allocation. A 13 V-J signature model separated ophthalmopathy from stable hyperthyroidism, with 87.88% sensitivity and 81% to 82% specificity in cross-validation and 80%/75% in testing. Blood samples also contained most of the expanded thyroid clonotypes (frequency above 0.001), which suggests that blood repertoires may reflect thyroid immune responses. In validation, progression to ophthalmopathy was predicted by the model with more than 65% sensitivity and 72% to 80% specificity, a median of 6.5 months before onset.

Amplification of TCR beta CDR3 regions was carried out from RNA transcripts. The TCR CDR3 was subjected to a first round of RT-PCR using the HTBI primer set and the Qiagen OneStep RT-PCR kit. A second multiplex PCR round built the libraries, followed by size selection and purification. Paired-end sequencing of the libraries was performed with 100 bp reads on an Illumina HiSeq2000. In the source study's methods: SOAPnuke was used to process the raw data, removing reads that contained adapters or uncalled bases, had a mean Phred below 15, or lacked an exact match to the constant primer or identifier. High-quality paired reads were merged with COPE v1.2.5, and unique nucleotide sequences were defined as clonotypes. MiTCR v1.1 was used to align clonotypes to the IMGT TRBV, TRBD and TRBJ reference segments. Analysis was restricted to V-J combinations with a frequency above 0.0001, which covered just over 98% of repertoires. A TCS score was defined as the ratio of F50 (clonal expansion) to E x V (chaos), with BLOSUM62-based TCRdist applied between CDR3 peptides within each V-J. Welch's t-statistics and random forest reduced some 510 V-J features to 13, which were used in a naive Bayes classifier (R e1071). The Morisita-Horn index was used to measure how similar the thyroid and blood repertoires were. TCRdb applied fastp at Q25 and MiXCR to the public reads, then kept only in-frame beta chains. Entries that share a CDR3 protein sequence are merged under the most common genes and DNA. These V and J calls derive from TCRdb rather than the authors' analysis. The sample table shows nearly 750,000 distinct CDR3 sequences, and approximately 36% are seen once. The ten largest clones take up roughly 31% of the sample.

Stable Graves' hyperthyroidism was defined as no progression to ophthalmopathy during 18 months of follow-up. Hyperthyroidism patients were aged 18 to 65 years and newly diagnosed, with disease duration of less than 2 months. Patients with uncontrolled infections, other autoimmune diseases, pregnancy or lactation were excluded. Clinical symptoms, serum thyroxine and TRAb, thyroid ultrasound, and orbital computed tomography formed the basis for the diagnoses. PBMCs were isolated from more than 9 ml of fresh peripheral blood by Ficoll-Paque density gradient centrifugation. Total RNA was extracted with Trizol reagent, and quality was checked on an Agilent 2100 Bioanalyzer.

Specimen: blood. In this chain, TRBV2 is recombined with TRBJ1-1; the junction holds 8 bases that match TRBD1. This receptor was identified in a woman aged 40 to 50 with Graves' hyperthyroidism. The CDR3 protein sequence reads: CASEGQGGTEAFF. Here is the DNA: TGTGCCAGCGAAGGACAGGGTGGCACTGAAGCTTTCTTT. Reference TRBV2 and TRBJ1-1 genes cover what lies past the CDR3, so the full variable domain is EPEVTQTPSHQVTQMGQEVILRCVPISNHLYFYWYRQILGQKVEFLVSFYNNEISEKSEIFDDQFSVERPDGSNFTLKIRSTKLEDSAMYFCASEGQGGTEAFFGQGTRLTVV.